The 21 T cell receptor beta chains reported below all come from one sample, sequenced in a study of blood T cell repertoires in COVID-19 (dated by TCRdb to about 2020). Library construction relied on the immunoSEQ multiplex PCR assay. Sourced from immuneACCESS, this table was stored by TCRdb with only in-frame sequences that have V and J called. A share of the clones is absent; for the studies checked, an unresolved V gene accounts for under half, and the remainder has no known explanation. Counted in this sample were approximately 70,000 clones; about four fifths of them appeared once. 9% to 10% of the sample rests with the top ten. Sequenced material: peripheral blood. These receptors all come from a woman older than 75 with acute or convalescent COVID-19.

The chain links TRBV7-8 to TRBJ1-3; D call uncertain. The V end was cut by 4 bases, the J end by 0 bases, with 10 bases between. This CDR3 contains 15 residues. CDR1 and CDR2 (germline): SGHVS, FQNEAQ. The CDR3, as DNA: TGTGCCAGCAGCTCGGCGGGCAGCTCTGGAAACACCATATATTTT. It codes for CASSSAGSSGNTIYF.

The chain has TRBV6-6 and TRBJ1-1; unclear D gene. CDR1 is MNHNY and CDR2 is SVGAGI in the germline V gene (reference sequence). This CDR3 is 14 amino acids long. The V gene lost 5 bases and the J gene lost 1 base, with 11 bases spanning the gap. The CDR3 region is CASSILTGNTEAFF. The CDR3 region has the DNA TGTGCCAGCAGTATTCTGACGGGGAACACTGAAGCTTTCTTT.

The chain uses TRBV27 and TRBJ2-7; the match to TRBD1 covers 11 bases. Per the germline V gene, CDR1 is MNHEY and CDR2 is SMNVEV (reference sequence). V was clipped by 6 bases and J by 2 bases; unmatched bases: 0. This CDR3 contains 13 residues. The CDR3 DNA reads TGTGCCAGCAGGGGACAGGGGGCCTACGAGCAGTACTTC. It yields the protein CASRGQGAYEQYF.

The gene calls are TRBV5-4 and TRBJ2-7; D is possibly TRBD1 (6 bases). Trimming pared 0 bases from V and 3 bases from J, leaving 19 bases between. The CDR3 loop spans 17 amino acids. Germline CDR1 is SGHNT and CDR2 is YYREEE (reference sequence). The CDR3 sequence is CASSLAMSQGMSYEQYF. The CDR3 DNA is TGTGCCAGCAGCTTGGCGATGTCCCAGGGGATGAGCTACGAGCAGTACTTC.

The CDR3 coding sequence is TGTGCCAGCACCGTTGGGGGGGTCACAGATACGCAGTATTTT. As protein: CASTVGGVTDTQYF. The chain carries TRBV9 and TRBJ2-3, with 7 nucleotides matching TRBD2. The germline CDR1 and CDR2 sequences are SGDLS and YYNGEE. This CDR3 contains 14 residues. Trimming cost V 6 bases and J 2 bases; bases outside gene matches: 6. The complete variable domain, with remaining parts taken from reference TRBV9 and TRBJ2-3, reads DSGVTQTPKHLITATGQRVTLRCSPRSGDLSVYWYQQSLDQGLQFLIQYYNGEERAKGNILERFSAQQFPDLHSELNLSSLELGDSALYFCASTVGGVTDTQYFGPGTRLTVL.

The J gene is TRBJ1-6, the V gene TRBV7-2; D is possibly TRBD1 (5 bases). CDR3 length: 15 residues. With 8 bases removed from V and 0 bases from J, the gap between germline ends came to 11 bases. Germline V lookup: CDR1 SGHTA, CDR2 FQGNSA. The CDR3 nucleotides are TGTGCCAGCCGGGGGGGGAGCTCCTATAATTCACCCCTCCACTTT. Its translation: CASRGGSSYNSPLHF.

The chain recombines TRBV19 with TRBJ1-2, with 7 nucleotides matching TRBD1. Germline V CDR1 and CDR2: LNHDA, SQIVND (reference sequence). Trimming took 2 bases from V and 8 from J; bases not matched to a gene: 11. The CDR3 extends over 15 amino acids. The CDR3 here is CASSIPGGQNFGYTF. In nucleotides, the CDR3 is TGTGCCAGTAGTATACCAGGGGGACAAAACTTCGGCTACACCTTC.

V and J are TRBV3-1 (or the pseudogene TRBV3-2) and TRBJ2-5; possible D gene TRBD2, 7 bases. V lost 0 bases, J lost 5 bases, and 16 bases lay in between. The CDR3 totals 16 residues. CDR1 and CDR2 (germline): LGHDT, YNNKEL (reference sequence). In DNA form, the CDR3 reads TGTGCCAGCAGCCAAGATCGTACGGGGGGCAGGGAGACCCAGTACTTC. The encoded protein is CASSQDRTGGRETQYF.

This rearrangement joins TRBV11-2 to TRBJ1-1; D is ambiguous. Germline V gene data show CDR1 as SGHAT and CDR2 as FQNNGV. V was pared by 3 bases and J by 4 bases, with 15 bases between. The CDR3 spans 15 residues. DNA of the CDR3: TGTGCCAGCAGCTTTACGCGGGGTATGGGCACTGAAGCTTTCTTT. Amino acid sequence: CASSFTRGMGTEAFF.

The rearrangement uses TRBV5-4 and TRBJ2-1; 12 nucleotides agree with TRBD2. V gave up 2 bases and J gave up 7 bases; unmatched junction bases: 1. The CDR3 sequence is 14 residues long. Germline V gene lookup returns CDR1 SGHNT and CDR2 YYREEE (reference sequence). This chain's CDR3 is CASSLLAGGNEQFF. CDR3 DNA: TGTGCCAGCAGCTTACTAGCGGGGGGTAATGAGCAGTTCTTC.

The V call is TRBV6-1, the J call TRBJ1-2; D possibly corresponds to TRBD1 (5 bases). Germline CDR1 reads MNHNS; CDR2 reads SASEGT. The length of the CDR3 is 13 residues. The V gene lost 3 bases and the J gene lost 6 bases, with 11 bases spanning the gap. The chain's CDR3 is CASSEGRVNGYTF. The CDR3, as DNA: TGTGCCAGCAGTGAGGGCAGGGTTAATGGCTACACCTTC.

This sequence joins TRBV7-2 and TRBJ1-4; tentative D call: TRBD1 (5 bases). The V and J ends lost 6 bases and 8 bases respectively, with 16 bases between them. CDR1 and CDR2 from the germline V gene are SGHTA and FQGNSA. CDR3 length: 14 residues. This chain's CDR3 is CASSPTANGEKLFF. For the CDR3, the DNA is TGTGCCAGCAGTCCGACAGCAAATGGGGAAAAACTGTTTTTT. Full variable domain (remainder filled in from reference TRBV7-2 and TRBJ1-4): GAGVSQSPSNKVTEKGKDVELRCDPISGHTALYWYRQSLGQGLEFLIYFQGNSAPDKSGLPSDRFSAERTGGSVSTLTIQRTQQEDSAVYLCASSPTANGEKLFFGSGTQLSVL.

V is TRBV24-1 and J is TRBJ2-3; possible D gene TRBD2, 7 bases. The CDR3 is made up of 14 amino acids. The germline gives CDR1 KGHDR, CDR2 SFDVKD. V lost 6 bases, J lost 1 base, and 10 bases lay in between. The CDR3 is CATSLGGGTDTQYF. Here the CDR3 DNA reads TGTGCCACCAGTTTAGGGGGGGGCACAGATACGCAGTATTTT.

J is TRBJ1-4 and V is TRBV11-2; TRBD1 is a possible D gene (5 bases). The CDR3 consists of 15 residues. V lost 0 bases and J 6 bases, leaving 11 bases between the germline ends. In germline, CDR1 is SGHAT, CDR2 FQNNGV. The CDR3 loop is CASSLDSVRDEKLFF. As DNA, the CDR3 is TGTGCCAGCAGCTTAGATTCGGTCAGGGATGAAAAACTGTTTTTT. Using reference TRBV11-2 and TRBJ1-4 for the parts outside the CDR3, the full variable domain is EAGVAQSPRYKIIEKRQSVAFWCNPISGHATLYWYQQILGQGPKLLIQFQNNGVVDDSQLPKDRFSAERLKGVDSTLKIQPAKLEDSAVYLCASSLDSVRDEKLFFGSGTQLSVL.

J is TRBJ2-5 and V is TRBV19; 9 bases map to TRBD2. With 5 bases clipped from V and 6 bases from J, the junction kept 7 bases outside the gene matches. CDR1 and CDR2 from the germline V gene are LNHDA and SQIVND (reference sequence). This CDR3 comprises 14 residues. CDR3 residues: CASSGGGGVKTQYF. The DNA for the CDR3 is TGTGCCAGTAGTGGGGGCGGGGGGGTGAAGACCCAGTACTTC.

This rearrangement joins TRBV6-1 to TRBJ2-4; D unclear. Germline V lookup: CDR1 MNHNS, CDR2 SASEGT. The germline V and J ends were trimmed by 1 base and 2 bases, with 12 bases remaining between them. The CDR3 contains 16 residues. CDR3 sequence (DNA): TGTGCCAGCAGTGAAGGCCGGGTATTTTCCAAAAACATTCAGTACTTC. This encodes CASSEGRVFSKNIQYF.

The V gene is TRBV19, the J gene TRBJ2-6, with a possible D match to TRBD1 (5 bases). V dropped 6 bases and J dropped 0 bases, with 15 bases sitting between them. Germline CDR1 is LNHDA and CDR2 is SQIVND (reference sequence). This CDR3 is built from 17 residues. This chain's CDR3 is CASRRRGSSSGANVLTF. The CDR3 bases are TGTGCCAGTAGACGAAGGGGCAGCAGCTCTGGGGCCAACGTCCTGACTTTC.

This chain links TRBV7-6 with TRBJ1-1, with D hard to call. CDR3 length equals 13 residues. Germline CDR1 reads SGHVS; CDR2 reads FNYEAQ. With 1 base removed from V and 10 bases from J, the gap between germline ends came to 13 bases. CDR3 sequence: CASSLVSGEGAFF. The CDR3 nucleotides are TGTGCCAGCAGCTTAGTTTCCGGGGAAGGAGCTTTCTTT.

This clone has only a few counts. DNA for the CDR3: TGTGCCAGCAGTTCCCCCACAGGGTTATCTGGAAACACCATATATTTT. Translating gives CASSSPTGLSGNTIYF. The V and J genes are TRBV6-5 and TRBJ1-3, with D tentatively TRBD1 (6 bases). Germline V gene sequence: CDR1 MNHEY, CDR2 SVGAGI. The CDR3 sequence is 16 residues long. Trimming took off 4 bases at V and 1 base at J, with 14 bases between the two ends.

This chain links TRBV10-3 with TRBJ2-1; 12 positions agree with TRBD2. V lost 2 bases, J lost 2 bases, and 4 bases stayed unmatched. This CDR3 region has 17 residues. Germline V gene sequence: CDR1 ENHRY, CDR2 SYGVKD. CDR3 bases: TGTGCCATCAGTGAGACTAGCGGGGGGAACGCCTACAATGAGCAGTTCTTC. Translating gives CAISETSGGNAYNEQFF.

The gene calls are TRBV4-1 and TRBJ2-3; tentative D call: TRBD1 (6 bases). The germline V and J ends were trimmed by 4 bases and 3 bases, with 17 bases remaining between them. The CDR3 has 16 residues. The germline CDR1 and CDR2 sequences are MGHRA and YSYEKL. CDR3 residues: CASSPRDIKTTDTQYF. CDR3 nucleotides: TGCGCCAGCAGCCCCCGGGACATAAAAACGACAGATACGCAGTATTTT.